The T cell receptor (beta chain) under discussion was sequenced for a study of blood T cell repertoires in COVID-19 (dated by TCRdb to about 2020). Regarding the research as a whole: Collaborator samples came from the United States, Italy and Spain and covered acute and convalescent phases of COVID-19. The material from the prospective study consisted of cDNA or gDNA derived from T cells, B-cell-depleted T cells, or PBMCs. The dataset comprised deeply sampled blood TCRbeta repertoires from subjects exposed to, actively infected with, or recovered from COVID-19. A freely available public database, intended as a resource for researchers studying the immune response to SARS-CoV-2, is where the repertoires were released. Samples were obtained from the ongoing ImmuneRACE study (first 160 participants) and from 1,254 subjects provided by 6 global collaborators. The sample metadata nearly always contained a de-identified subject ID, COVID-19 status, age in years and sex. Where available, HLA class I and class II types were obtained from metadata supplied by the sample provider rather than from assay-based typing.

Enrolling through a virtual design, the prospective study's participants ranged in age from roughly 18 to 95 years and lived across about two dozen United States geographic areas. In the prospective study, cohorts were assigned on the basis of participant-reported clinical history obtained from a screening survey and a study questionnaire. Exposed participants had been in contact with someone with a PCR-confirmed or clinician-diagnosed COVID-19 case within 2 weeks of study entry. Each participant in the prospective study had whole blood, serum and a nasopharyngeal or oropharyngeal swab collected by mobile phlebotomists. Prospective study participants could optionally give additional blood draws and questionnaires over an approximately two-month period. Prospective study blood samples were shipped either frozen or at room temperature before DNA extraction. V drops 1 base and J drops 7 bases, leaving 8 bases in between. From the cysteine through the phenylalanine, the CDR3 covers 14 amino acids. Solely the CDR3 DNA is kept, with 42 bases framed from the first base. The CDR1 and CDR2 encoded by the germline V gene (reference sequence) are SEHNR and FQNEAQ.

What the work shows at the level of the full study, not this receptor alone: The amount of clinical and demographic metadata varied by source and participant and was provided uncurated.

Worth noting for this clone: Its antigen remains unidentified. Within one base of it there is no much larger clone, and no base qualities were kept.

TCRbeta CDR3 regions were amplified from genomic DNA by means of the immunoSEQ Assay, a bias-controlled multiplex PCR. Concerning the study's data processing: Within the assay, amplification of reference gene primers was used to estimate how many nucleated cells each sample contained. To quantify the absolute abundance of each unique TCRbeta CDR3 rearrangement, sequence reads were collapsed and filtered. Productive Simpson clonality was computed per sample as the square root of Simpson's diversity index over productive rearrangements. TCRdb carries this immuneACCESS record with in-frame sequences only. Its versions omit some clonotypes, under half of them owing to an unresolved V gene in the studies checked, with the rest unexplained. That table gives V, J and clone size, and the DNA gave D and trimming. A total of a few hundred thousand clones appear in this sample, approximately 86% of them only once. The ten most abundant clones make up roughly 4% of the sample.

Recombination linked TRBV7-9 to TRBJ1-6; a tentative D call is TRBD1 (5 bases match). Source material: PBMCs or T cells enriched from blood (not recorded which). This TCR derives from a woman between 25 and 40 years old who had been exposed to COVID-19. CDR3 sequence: CASSLGDYNSPLHF. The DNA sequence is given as TGTGCCAGCAGCTTAGGGGACTACAATTCACCCCTCCACTTT.